One and the same sample provided the 23 T cell receptor beta chains below, sequenced in a study of CD8 T cells in Susac syndrome. RNA was extracted with the RNeasy kit, and a quantity of 0.5 to 1 ug was reverse transcribed using random hexamers. TCRdb passed the immunoSEQ multiplex PCR reads through MiXCR, listing each CDR3 protein once. In the table there are a few hundred thousand distinct CDR3 sequences, more than 80% of which are singletons. Sequences were obtained from CD8+ T cells from PBMCs. The source of these receptors is a human donor with multiple sclerosis.

V and J are TRBV20-1 and TRBJ2-1; D unclear. The CDR3 is 16 residues long. The V gene lost 0 bases and the J gene lost 0 bases, with 12 bases spanning the gap. The germline gives CDR1 DFQATT, CDR2 SNEGSKA (reference sequence). The CDR3 DNA follows: TGCAGTGCTAGAGATTTCGAGTCCAGCTCCTACAATGAGCAGTTCTTC. It translates to CSARDFESSSYNEQFF.

The CDR3 here is CASSLTFPFF. CDR3 in DNA: TGTGCCAGCAGCTTAACCTTTCCTTTCTTT. The chain couples TRBV7-9 to TRBJ1-1; no firm D call. Germline assignment: CDR1 SEHNR and CDR2 FQNEAQ (reference sequence). This CDR3 is built from 10 residues. Trimming pared 2 bases from V and 12 bases from J, leaving 7 bases between. The full variable domain, in which reference TRBV7-9 and TRBJ1-1 provide the parts outside the CDR3, is DTGVSQNPRHKITKRGQNVTFRCDPISEHNRLYWYRQTLGQGPEFLTYFQNEAQLEKSRLLSDRFSAERPKGSFSTLEIQRTEQGDSAMYLCASSLTFPFFGQGTRLTVV.

The chain recombines TRBV2 with TRBJ2-7; TRBD1 matches at 10 bases. Germline loops: CDR1 SNHLY, CDR2 FYNNEI. With 11 bases clipped from V and 4 bases from J, the junction kept 8 bases outside the gene matches. This CDR3 comprises 13 residues. In DNA, the CDR3 is TGTGCCGCAATGGACAGGGGGAATTACGAGCAGTACTTC. Protein sequence: CAAMDRGNYEQYF.

The V call is TRBV19, the J call TRBJ1-2, with TRBD1 matching over 8 bases. Germline lookup yields CDR1 LNHDA and CDR2 SQIVND (reference sequence). CDR3 length: 16 amino acids. V lost 7 bases and J lost 3; bases outside the gene matches: 13. CDR3 sequence (DNA): TGTGCCAGTACCTCATTAGAGACAGGGGCGGACTATGGCTACACCTTC. This gives the protein CASTSLETGADYGYTF.

This rearrangement joins TRBV20-1 to TRBJ2-7; the D gene is possibly TRBD2 (6 bases). The CDR3 totals 15 residues. Germline-derived CDR1 and CDR2 are DFQATT and SNEGSKA (reference sequence). Trimming shortened V by 3 bases and J by 1 base, and 16 bases separated the two germline ends. CDR3 sequence: CSASGEASVSYEQYF. The CDR3 DNA reads as TGCAGTGCTAGCGGGGAGGCTAGCGTGTCCTACGAGCAGTACTTC.

This clonotype was observed a single time. The chain employs TRBV20-1 and TRBJ2-2; 7 positions agree with TRBD1. The germline V gene encodes CDR1 DFQATT and CDR2 SNEGSKA (reference sequence). The CDR3 has 14 amino acids. The ends lost 1 base at V and 3 bases at J; junction bases unmatched: 2. CDR3 protein: CSARGQGDTGELFF. CDR3 DNA sequence: TGCAGTGCTAGAGGACAGGGAGACACCGGGGAGCTGTTTTTT.

The chain combines TRBV7-3 with TRBJ2-1; weak D call: TRBD2 (6 bases). Trimming took off 1 base at V and 6 bases at J, with 16 bases between the two ends. CDR1 is SGHTA and CDR2 is FQGTGA in the germline V gene. The CDR3 has 16 amino acids. CDR3 sequence reads: CASSLNGGGPSNEQFF. CDR3 coding DNA: TGTGCCAGCAGCTTAAATGGGGGAGGACCGTCCAATGAGCAGTTCTTC.

The chain employs TRBV7-9 and TRBJ2-2; 9 bases align to TRBD2. The CDR3 extends over 15 amino acids. Germline CDR1 reads SEHNR; CDR2 reads FQNEAQ (reference sequence). Trimming removed 4 bases from V and 7 bases from J; junction bases left unmatched: 7. The CDR3 sequence: CASSSLAGDGGELFF. CDR3 nucleotide sequence: TGTGCCAGCAGCTCTTTAGCGGGAGACGGCGGGGAGCTGTTTTTT. The full variable domain, its missing parts supplied by reference TRBV7-9 and TRBJ2-2, is DTGVSQNPRHKITKRGQNVTFRCDPISEHNRLYWYRQTLGQGPEFLTYFQNEAQLEKSRLLSDRFSAERPKGSFSTLEIQRTEQGDSAMYLCASSSLAGDGGELFFGEGSRLTVL.

CDR3 in amino acids: CASRLGGFYTEAFF. CDR3 in DNA: TGTGCCAGCAGGTTAGGGGGGTTCTACACTGAAGCTTTCTTT. V gene TRBV28 combines with J gene TRBJ1-1, with D possibly TRBD1 on 6 matching bases. Germline CDR1 reads MDHEN; CDR2 reads SYDVKM. The V gene lost 6 bases and the J gene lost 3 bases, with 14 bases spanning the gap. CDR3 length equals 14 residues.

The V and J genes are TRBV3-1 and TRBJ2-7; TRBD2 agrees at 9 bases. The junction had 14 bases not matched to a gene; V was cut back by 0 bases and J by 2 bases. This CDR3 comprises 19 residues. The germline V gene has CDR1 LGHDT and CDR2 YNNKEL (reference sequence). CDR3 in DNA: TGTGCCAGCAGCCAAGAGGTAATAGCGGGGGTGACAGCCACCTACGAGCAGTACTTC. Its protein is CASSQEVIAGVTATYEQYF.

J is TRBJ1-4 and V is TRBV4-1; D uncertain. Germline V gives CDR1 MGHRA, CDR2 YSYEKL. CDR3 length equals 17 residues. V was pared by 0 bases and J by 0 bases, with 11 bases between. CDR3: CASSQDWEVTTNEKLFF. The CDR3 bases are TGCGCCAGCAGCCAAGATTGGGAGGTTACAACTAATGAAAAACTGTTTTTT.

This clonotype occurred a few times. Its ends do not fully match the called genes, so a read error is possible. This chain's CDR3 is CASSFGQATEAFF. DNA of the CDR3: TGTGCCAGCAGCTTTGGACAGGCTACTGAGGCTTTCTTT. V gene TRBV7-9 combines with J gene TRBJ1-1; TRBD1 matches 7 bases. This CDR3 has 13 amino acids. Germline CDR1 and CDR2: SEHNR and FQNEAQ (reference sequence).

The chain carries TRBV27 and TRBJ2-7; possibly TRBD1 or TRBD2 for D (5 bases each). From germline, CDR1 is MNHEY and CDR2 SMNVEV (reference sequence). The V and J ends lost 5 bases and 6 bases respectively, with 8 bases between them. CDR3 length: 11 amino acids. The CDR3 loop is CASSRGAEQYF. For the CDR3, the DNA is TGTGCCAGCAGTCGAGGGGCCGAGCAGTACTTC.

The CDR3 region is CASSYISSYEQYF. The CDR3 nucleotides are TGTGCCAGCAGTTATATTTCCTCCTACGAGCAGTACTTC. The chain carries TRBV6-2 or TRBV6-3 and TRBJ2-7; D gene unclear. In germline, CDR1 is MNHEY, CDR2 SVGEGT. Trimming left V 3 bases short and J 0 bases short, with 6 bases between. The CDR3 length is 13 residues.

The rearrangement uses TRBV20-1 and TRBJ2-1, with D hard to call. The germline gives CDR1 DFQATT, CDR2 SNEGSKA (reference sequence). The V end was cut by 3 bases, the J end by 5 bases, with 5 bases between. The CDR3 has 11 amino acids. CDR3 DNA sequence: TGCAGTGCTAGCTACAACAATGAGCAGTTCTTC. Protein product: CSASYNNEQFF.

The gene calls are TRBV4-1 and TRBJ2-5; 13 bases are a match to TRBD2. Germline V lookup: CDR1 MGHRA, CDR2 YSYEKL. V dropped 5 bases and J dropped 5; count of bases not matched to a gene: 5. This CDR3 is built from 15 residues. The CDR3 bases are TGCGCCAGCAGCTATGGGACTAGCGGGGCGGAGACCCAGTACTTC. It specifies CASSYGTSGAETQYF.

The chain uses TRBV27 and TRBJ1-5; no reliable D call. The CDR3 spans 14 residues. Germline assignment: CDR1 MNHEY and CDR2 SMNVEV (reference sequence). V was shortened by 3 bases and J by 6 bases, with 12 bases between the two germline ends. CDR3 sequence reads: CASSLTASAQPQHF. The CDR3 DNA is TGTGCCAGCAGTTTGACCGCTTCTGCTCAGCCCCAGCATTTT.

The V call is TRBV6-5, the J call TRBJ1-1; D remains unclear. Per germline, CDR1 MNHEY and CDR2 SVGAGI. CDR3 length equals 14 residues. With 4 bases removed from V and 3 bases from J, the gap between germline ends came to 12 bases. The chain's CDR3 is CASSSGEEYTEAFF. Here the CDR3 DNA reads TGTGCCAGCAGTTCGGGAGAGGAGTACACTGAAGCTTTCTTT.

The genes are TRBV7-2 and TRBJ1-4; D is ambiguous. Germline CDR1 and CDR2: SGHTA and FQGNSA. The CDR3 contains 16 residues. V lost 1 base and J lost 0, with 9 bases in between. CDR3 bases: TGTGCCAGCAGCTTAGAGGGCGGGACAACTAATGAAAAACTGTTTTTT. Protein: CASSLEGGTTNEKLFF.

The chain joins TRBV2 to TRBJ1-4, with TRBD1 matching over 8 bases. CDR3 size: 15 residues. Trimming took 6 bases from V and 11 from J; bases not matched to a gene: 14. Germline-derived CDR1 and CDR2 are SNHLY and FYNNEI. Here the CDR3 reads CASRDFGTGEHKLFF. CDR3 DNA sequence: TGTGCCAGCAGGGATTTCGGGACAGGTGAACATAAACTGTTTTTT.

This sequence joins TRBV27 and TRBJ2-5, with 7 bases matching TRBD1. CDR1 and CDR2 from the germline V gene are MNHEY and SMNVEV (reference sequence). The CDR3 is 11 residues long. The V gene end was trimmed by 7 bases and the J gene end by 9 bases; junction bases not matched to a gene: 5. CDR3 loop: CASKEQGAQYF. For the CDR3, the DNA is TGTGCCAGCAAGGAGCAGGGGGCCCAGTACTTC.

This clonotype was recorded only once. The chain couples TRBV7-9 to TRBJ2-7; D uncertain. Germline values: CDR1 SEHNR, CDR2 FQNEAQ (reference sequence). The CDR3 covers 15 residues. Trimming cost V 5 bases and J 0 bases, with 14 bases left between them. As DNA, the CDR3 is TGTGCCAGCAGCCCCACGATGGGGTACTCCTACGAGCAGTACTTC. It specifies CASSPTMGYSYEQYF. Drawing the rest from reference TRBV7-9 and TRBJ2-7, the complete variable domain is DTGVSQNPRHKITKRGQNVTFRCDPISEHNRLYWYRQTLGQGPEFLTYFQNEAQLEKSRLLSDRFSAERPKGSFSTLEIQRTEQGDSAMYLCASSPTMGYSYEQYFGPGTRLTVT.

The chain recombines TRBV5-6 with TRBJ2-1, with 9 positions matching TRBD1. V shed 4 bases, J shed 4 bases, and the junction held 3 bases outside the gene matches. CDR1 SGHDT and CDR2 YYEEEE come from the germline V gene. CDR3 length: 14 amino acids. DNA for the CDR3: TGTGCCAGCAGCCACGGACAGGGGTACAATGAGCAGTTCTTC. Its translation is CASSHGQGYNEQFF.